This T cell receptor beta chain was recovered during a study of beta chain features in type 1 diabetes. The CDR3 totals 12 residues. Germline CDR1 and CDR2: MNHNY and SVGAGI (reference sequence). Trimming left V 10 bases short and J 5 bases short, with 12 bases between. For this clone: Its antigen is unknown.

Expressed TCRB transcripts were sequenced, since all the RNA that had been isolated was reverse transcribed. Method: immunoSEQ multiplex PCR; TCRdb's copy keeps in-frame clones and lacks some. The sample yields 300,000 or so clones, 9.3% seen once. CD4+ cells of the naive, central memory, regulatory and stem cell-like memory types were sorted via CD45RO/CCR7/CD25/CD127/CD95/CD27. Sorted populations all exceeded 95% purity. Points from the study as a whole: At VDJ recombination sites, type 1 diabetes patients had fewer insertions and more deleted nucleotides. For patients, the naive, central memory and Treg TCRB repertoires appeared more alike than for healthy donors. For Type 1 diabetes patients, all four CD4+ subsets carried TCRB CDR3s that were moderately but significantly shorter.

The TCR was taken from a man younger than 40 with type 1 diabetes. The chain couples TRBV6-6 to TRBJ2-1, with D maybe TRBD2 (5 bases). Sequencing was carried out using central memory CD4+ T cells from blood. The CDR3 coding sequence is TGTGCCACTGAAAGAGCGGACAATGAGCAGTTCTTC. Amino acids: CATERADNEQFF.